This TCR beta chain stems from a study of blood T cell repertoires in COVID-19. On the study more broadly: Researchers got acute and convalescent COVID-19 samples from the United States, Italy and Spain. T cells, B-cell-depleted T cells, or PBMCs supplied cDNA or gDNA.

The Seattle site enrolled patients during active infection and followed them longitudinally. The CDR3 is 12 amino acids. The germline gives CDR1 SGHTA, CDR2 FQGNSA. V was clipped by 7 bases and J by 7 bases, with 13 bases between them. In the study's own analysis: Counts of nucleated cells, estimated from reference gene primer amplification, were obtained. Profiling relied on immunoSEQ multiplex PCR, and the TCRdb table lists in-frame clones only, not all of them. The V and J calls and the clone size are those of that table, but D and trimming were determined from the DNA. The sample lists about 150,000 clones, 85% to 90% occurring once.

The receptor's source is a woman aged 80 or older with COVID-19, enrolled during active disease. V is TRBV7-2 and J is TRBJ1-1; D may be TRBD1 (6 bases). Sequenced material: peripheral blood. The CDR3 DNA sequence: TGTGCCAGCAAGTCATTGGACAGTGAAGCTTTCTTT. As protein: CASKSLDSEAFF.